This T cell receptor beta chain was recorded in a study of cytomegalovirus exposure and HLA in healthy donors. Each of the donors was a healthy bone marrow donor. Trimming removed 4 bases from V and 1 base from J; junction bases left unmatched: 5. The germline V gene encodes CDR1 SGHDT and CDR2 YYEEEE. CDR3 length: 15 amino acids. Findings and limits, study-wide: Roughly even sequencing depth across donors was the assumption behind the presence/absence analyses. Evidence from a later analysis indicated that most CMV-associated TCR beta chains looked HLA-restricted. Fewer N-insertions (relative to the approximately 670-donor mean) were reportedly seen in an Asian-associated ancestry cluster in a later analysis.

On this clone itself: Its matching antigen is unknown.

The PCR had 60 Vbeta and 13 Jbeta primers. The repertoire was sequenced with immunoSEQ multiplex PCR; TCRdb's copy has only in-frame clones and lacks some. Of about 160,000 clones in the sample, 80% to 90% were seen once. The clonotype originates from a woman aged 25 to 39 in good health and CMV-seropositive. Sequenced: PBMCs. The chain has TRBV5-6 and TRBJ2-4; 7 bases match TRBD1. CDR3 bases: TGTGCCAGCAGCGCCGACAGGGCGGCCAAAAACATTCAGTACTTC. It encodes CASSADRAAKNIQYF.